A selection of T cell receptor beta chains follows, all from one sample in a study of blood T cell repertoires in COVID-19. The protocol was immunoSEQ multiplex PCR, while the TCRdb copy is restricted to in-frame clones and leaves out a portion. This sample yields 250,000 to 300,000 clones, of which under 90% are seen a single time; approximately 4% belongs to the top ten. The sequencing sample was made of PBMCs or T cells enriched from blood (not recorded which). These receptors were collected from a man aged 25-45 years with acute COVID-19. Both conserved end residues are part of each CDR3. Each record gives: clone size, V gene, J gene, D gene, CDR3 DNA, CDR3 protein. The D gene is left open where the match is weak. Clone sizes are given selectively: once, few, many, or a class where the clone is expanded.

NA	TRBV28	TRBJ2-3	NA	TGTGCCAGCAGCCTGAGAGCAGGCCGCGCTAGCACAGATACGCAGTATTTT	CASSLRAGRASTDTQYF
NA	TRBV7-9	TRBJ1-6	NA	TGTGCCAGCAGCTGGGAGTTGTCACCCCTCCACTTT	CASSWELSPLHF
NA	TRBV28	TRBJ2-1	TRBD1	TGTGCCAGCAGTTTACCGGGACAGATGTTAGGTAATGAGCAGTTCTTC	CASSLPGQMLGNEQFF
NA	TRBV10-2	TRBJ1-2	TRBD1	TGCGCCAGCAGTGAGTCGCGGGGGACAGGGGGCAACTATGGCTACACCTTC	CASSESRGTGGNYGYTF
NA	TRBV2	TRBJ2-1	NA	TGTGCCAGCACCGCCGGAGCGGATTACAATGAGCAGTTCTTC	CASTAGADYNEQFF
NA	TRBV3-1/TRBV3-2	TRBJ2-3	NA	TGTGCCAGCAGCGGGCTATGGGCAGATACGCAGTATTTT	CASSGLWADTQYF
NA	TRBV10-3	TRBJ1-5	TRBD1	TGTGCCATCAGTTCACAGGGGGCAATTAATCAGCCCCAGCATTTT	CAISSQGAINQPQHF
NA	TRBV30	TRBJ2-3	TRBD2	TGTGCCTGTGCCCGGGGGGGACTACTCACAGATACGCAGTATTTT	CACARGGLLTDTQYF
once	TRBV6-2/TRBV6-3	TRBJ1-1	NA	TGTGCCAGCAGTTACGGACTGGCGTCGGGGGCTTTCTTT	CASSYGLASGAFF
NA	TRBV3-1/TRBV3-2	TRBJ1-1	NA	TGTGCCAGCAGCCAAGGCGCCCCGGGTGGCACTGAAGCTTTCTTT	CASSQGAPGGTEAFF
NA	TRBV6-1	TRBJ1-2	TRBD1	TGTGCCAGCAGTGAAGCGACAGGGGGCGGGTTCCATGGCTACACCTTC	CASSEATGGGFHGYTF
NA	TRBV19	TRBJ1-4	TRBD1	TGTGCCAGTAGTGGGGGACAGGGCGAGAATGAAAAACTGTTTTTT	CASSGGQGENEKLFF
NA	TRBV5-8	TRBJ2-5	TRBD1	TGTGCCAGCAGTTCTGGGACAGGCCAAGAGACCCAGTACTTC	CASSSGTGQETQYF
NA	TRBV18	TRBJ1-5	NA	TGTGCCAGCCATTCCGGGAGTAATCAGCCCCAGCATTTT	CASHSGSNQPQHF
NA	TRBV6-5	TRBJ1-2	TRBD1	TGTGCCAGCAGTTACTCGGGACAGCTCGACTACACCTTC	CASSYSGQLDYTF
NA	TRBV7-2	TRBJ1-3	NA	TGTGCCAGCAGCCCCGACTACTCTGGAAACACCATATATTTT	CASSPDYSGNTIYF
NA	TRBV4-2	TRBJ2-3	TRBD2	TGTGCCAGCAGCCAAGCAGCGGGAGGGAGCACAGATACGCAGTATTTT	CASSQAAGGSTDTQYF
NA	TRBV19	TRBJ1-4	TRBD1	TGTGCCAGTAGTGCGGGGACAGGGCATGAAAAACTGTTTTTT	CASSAGTGHEKLFF
NA	TRBV2	TRBJ2-3	TRBD2	TGTGCCAGCATGATCAAGCTAGCGGGGCCCTCAGATACGCAGTATTTT	CASMIKLAGPSDTQYF
NA	TRBV3-1/TRBV3-2	TRBJ2-3	NA	TGTGCCAGCAGCCAAAAGATTCCGGACAGCCTGGGCACAGATACGCAGTATTTT	CASSQKIPDSLGTDTQYF